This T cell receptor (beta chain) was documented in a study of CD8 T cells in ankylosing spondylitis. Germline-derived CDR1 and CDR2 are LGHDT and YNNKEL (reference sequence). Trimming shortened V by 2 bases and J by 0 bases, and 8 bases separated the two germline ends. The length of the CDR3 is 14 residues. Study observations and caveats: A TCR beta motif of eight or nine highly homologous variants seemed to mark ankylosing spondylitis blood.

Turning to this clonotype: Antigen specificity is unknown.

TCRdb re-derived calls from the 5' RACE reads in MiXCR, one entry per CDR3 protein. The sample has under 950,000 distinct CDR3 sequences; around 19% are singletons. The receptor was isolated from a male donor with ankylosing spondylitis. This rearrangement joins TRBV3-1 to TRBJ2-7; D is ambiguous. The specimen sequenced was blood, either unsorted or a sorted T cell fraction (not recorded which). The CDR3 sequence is CASSQRWSSYEQYF. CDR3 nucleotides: TGTGCCAGCAGCCAACGGTGGAGCTCCTACGAGCAGTACTTC.